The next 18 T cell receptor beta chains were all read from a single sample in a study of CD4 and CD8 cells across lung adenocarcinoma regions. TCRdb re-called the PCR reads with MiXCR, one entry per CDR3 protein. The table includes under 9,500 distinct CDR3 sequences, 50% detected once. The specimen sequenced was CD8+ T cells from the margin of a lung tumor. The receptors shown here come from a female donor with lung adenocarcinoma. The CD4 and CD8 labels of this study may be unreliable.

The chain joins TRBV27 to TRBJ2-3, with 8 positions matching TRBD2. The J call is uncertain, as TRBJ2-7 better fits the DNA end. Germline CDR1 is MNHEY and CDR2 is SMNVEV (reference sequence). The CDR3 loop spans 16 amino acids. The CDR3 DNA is TGTGCCTGTGCGGGGGGCCAGGGGCGAGACCAAGATACGCAGTACTTC. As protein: CACAGGQGRDQDTQYF.

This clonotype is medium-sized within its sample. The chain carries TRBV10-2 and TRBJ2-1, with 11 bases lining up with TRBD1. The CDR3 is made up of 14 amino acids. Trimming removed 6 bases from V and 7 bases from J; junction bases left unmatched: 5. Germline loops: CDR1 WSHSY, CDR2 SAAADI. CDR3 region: CASSWGQGVNEQFF. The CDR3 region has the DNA TGCGCCAGCAGCTGGGGACAGGGGGTAAATGAGCAGTTCTTC.

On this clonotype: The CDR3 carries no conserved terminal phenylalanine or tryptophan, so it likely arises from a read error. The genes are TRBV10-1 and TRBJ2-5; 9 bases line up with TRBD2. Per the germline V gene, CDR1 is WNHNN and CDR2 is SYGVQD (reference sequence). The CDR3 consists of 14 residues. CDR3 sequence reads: CASSGGRAEETQYV. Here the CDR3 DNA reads TGCGCCAGCAGTGGCGGGAGGGCCGAAGAGACGCAGTACGTC.

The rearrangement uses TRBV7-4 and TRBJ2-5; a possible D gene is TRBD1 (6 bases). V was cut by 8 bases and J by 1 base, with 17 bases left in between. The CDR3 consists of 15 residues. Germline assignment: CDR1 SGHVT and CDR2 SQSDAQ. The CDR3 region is CASQHERGIQETQYF. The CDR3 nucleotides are TGTGCCAGCCAACACGAGAGGGGGATCCAAGAGACCCAGTACTTC.

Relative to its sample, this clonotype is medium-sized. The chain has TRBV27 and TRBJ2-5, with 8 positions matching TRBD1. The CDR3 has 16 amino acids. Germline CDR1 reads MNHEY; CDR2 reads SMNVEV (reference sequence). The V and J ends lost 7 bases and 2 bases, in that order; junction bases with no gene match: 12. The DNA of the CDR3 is TGTGCCAGCACCCCTCAGGGGGCTGGTAAGCAAGAGACCCAGTACTTC. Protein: CASTPQGAGKQETQYF.

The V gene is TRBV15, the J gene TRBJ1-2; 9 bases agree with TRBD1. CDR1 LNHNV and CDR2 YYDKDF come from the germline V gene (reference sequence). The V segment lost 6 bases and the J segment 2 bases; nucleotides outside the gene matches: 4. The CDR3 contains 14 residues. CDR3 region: CATRNTGGNYGYTF. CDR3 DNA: TGTGCCACCAGAAACACAGGGGGCAACTATGGCTACACCTTC. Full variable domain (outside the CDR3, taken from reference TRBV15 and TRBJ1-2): DAMVIQNPRYQVTQFGKPVTLSCSQTLNHNVMYWYQQKSSQAPKLLFHYYDKDFNNEADTPDNFQSRRPNTSFCFLDIRSPGLGDTAMYLCATRNTGGNYGYTFGSGTRLTVV.

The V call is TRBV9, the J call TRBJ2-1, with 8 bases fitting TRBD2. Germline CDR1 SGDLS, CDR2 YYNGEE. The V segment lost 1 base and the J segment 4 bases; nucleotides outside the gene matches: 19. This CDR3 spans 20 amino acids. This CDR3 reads CASSVSFGAGVGLGYNEQFF. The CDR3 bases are TGTGCCAGCAGCGTAAGCTTCGGAGCGGGAGTGGGGTTAGGGTACAATGAGCAGTTCTTC.

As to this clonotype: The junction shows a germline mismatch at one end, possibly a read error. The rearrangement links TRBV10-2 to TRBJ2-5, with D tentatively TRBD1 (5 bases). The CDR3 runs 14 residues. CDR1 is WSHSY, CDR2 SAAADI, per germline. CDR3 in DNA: TGCGCCAGCAGGAGGCAGGGAAGCCCAGATACCCAGTACTTT. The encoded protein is CASRRQGSPDTQYF.

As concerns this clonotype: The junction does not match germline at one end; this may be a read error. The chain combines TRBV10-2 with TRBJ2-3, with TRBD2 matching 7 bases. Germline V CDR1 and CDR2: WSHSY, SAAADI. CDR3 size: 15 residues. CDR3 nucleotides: TGCGCCAGCGGTACGGGGGGACGGTACACAGAGACGCAGTATTTT. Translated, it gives CASGTGGRYTETQYF.

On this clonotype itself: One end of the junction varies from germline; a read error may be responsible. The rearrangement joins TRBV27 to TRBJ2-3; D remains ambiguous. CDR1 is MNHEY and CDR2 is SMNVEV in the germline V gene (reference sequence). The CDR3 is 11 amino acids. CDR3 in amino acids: CASGPQDMQYF. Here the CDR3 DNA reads TGTGCCAGCGGTCCTCAAGATATGCAGTACTTT.

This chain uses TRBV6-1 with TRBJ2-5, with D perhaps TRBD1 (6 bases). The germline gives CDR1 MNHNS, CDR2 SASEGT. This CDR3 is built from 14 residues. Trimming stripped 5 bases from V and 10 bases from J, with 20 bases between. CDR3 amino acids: CASSPLGATEDQYF. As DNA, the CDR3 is TGTGCCAGCAGTCCCTTGGGGGCTACGGAGGACCAGTACTTC.

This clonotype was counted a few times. The CDR3 region is CASSEYRFWPATNEKLFF. DNA for the CDR3: TGTGCCAGCAGTGAATACCGGTTTTGGCCTGCAACTAATGAAAAACTGTTTTTT. The V call is TRBV25-1, the J call TRBJ1-4; D gene ambiguous. V lost 0 bases and J lost 0, with 14 bases in between. The CDR3 is 18 amino acids. Germline V CDR1 and CDR2: MGHDK, SYGVNS.

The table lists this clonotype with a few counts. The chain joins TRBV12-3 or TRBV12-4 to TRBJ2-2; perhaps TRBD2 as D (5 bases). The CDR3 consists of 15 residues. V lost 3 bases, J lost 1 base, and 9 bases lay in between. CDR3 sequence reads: CASSFGGRNTGELFF. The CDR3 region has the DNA TGTGCCAGCAGTTTTGGAGGAAGGAACACCGGGGAGCTGTTTTTT.

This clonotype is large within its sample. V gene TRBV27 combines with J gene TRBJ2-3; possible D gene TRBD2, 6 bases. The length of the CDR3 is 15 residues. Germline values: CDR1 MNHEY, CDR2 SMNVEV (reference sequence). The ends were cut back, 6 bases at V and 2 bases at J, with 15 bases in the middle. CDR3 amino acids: CASRQRVGLTDTQYF. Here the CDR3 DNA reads TGTGCCAGCAGGCAGCGGGTAGGACTCACAGATACGCAGTATTTT.

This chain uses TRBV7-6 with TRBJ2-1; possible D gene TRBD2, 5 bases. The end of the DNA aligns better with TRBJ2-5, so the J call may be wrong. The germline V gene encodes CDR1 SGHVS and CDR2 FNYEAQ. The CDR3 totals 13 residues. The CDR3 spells CASSSAGQETQYF. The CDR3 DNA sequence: TGTGCCAGCAGCTCCGCGGGCCAAGAGACCCAGTACTTC.

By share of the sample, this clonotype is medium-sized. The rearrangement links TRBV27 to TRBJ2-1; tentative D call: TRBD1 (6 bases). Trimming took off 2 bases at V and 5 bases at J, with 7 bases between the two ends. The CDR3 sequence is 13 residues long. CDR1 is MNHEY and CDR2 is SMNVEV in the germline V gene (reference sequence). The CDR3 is CASSLGTNNEQFF. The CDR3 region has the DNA TGTGCCAGCAGTTTAGGGACAAACAATGAGCAGTTCTTC.

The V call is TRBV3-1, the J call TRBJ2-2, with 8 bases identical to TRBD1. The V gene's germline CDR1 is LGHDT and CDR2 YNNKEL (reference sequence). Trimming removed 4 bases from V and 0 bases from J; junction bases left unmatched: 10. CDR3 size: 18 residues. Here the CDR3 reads CASSRVAGQGSNTGELFF. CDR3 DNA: TGTGCCAGCAGCCGCGTAGCTGGACAGGGATCGAACACCGGGGAGCTGTTTTTT.

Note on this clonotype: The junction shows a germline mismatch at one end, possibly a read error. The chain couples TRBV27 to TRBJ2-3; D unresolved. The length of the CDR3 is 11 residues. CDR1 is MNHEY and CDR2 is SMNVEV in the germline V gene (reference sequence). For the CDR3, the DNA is TGTGCCATCGGTCCTACAAACATGCAGTATTTC. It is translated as CAIGPTNMQYF.